The rows below give T cell receptor beta chains drawn from one sample of a study of cytomegalovirus exposure and HLA in healthy donors. Sequenced by immunoSEQ multiplex PCR; TCRdb stores in-frame clones only, minus some. The sample lists around 99,000 clones; 60% to 80% were seen once. Source material: PBMCs. The receptors were sampled from a man over 45 in good health and CMV-seropositive. CDR3s include the opening cysteine and the closing phenylalanine or tryptophan. Each record gives: J gene, V gene, clone size, D gene, CDR3 DNA, CDR3 protein. A D gene is named only where the DNA matches it firmly. Expanded clones are given a class, and other clones once, few, many or no size at all.

J gene: TRBJ2-3; V gene: TRBV4-3; clone size: few; D gene: TRBD2; CDR3 DNA: TGCGCCAGCAGCCATCAATCCGGACTAGGTAGTAGCACAGATACGCAGTATTTT; CDR3 protein: CASSHQSGLGSSTDTQYF
J gene: TRBJ2-6; V gene: TRBV18; clone size: NA; D gene: NA; CDR3 DNA: TGTGCCAGCTCACCCAGGGAAGGGGCCAACGTCCTGACTTTC; CDR3 protein: CASSPREGANVLTF
J gene: TRBJ2-1; V gene: TRBV2; clone size: NA; D gene: NA; CDR3 DNA: TGTTCTGTAAGTGGCGGTCCGGACAATGAGCAGTTCTTC; CDR3 protein: CSVSGGPDNEQFF
J gene: TRBJ2-5; V gene: TRBV27; clone size: NA; D gene: NA; CDR3 DNA: TGTGCCAGCAGTTTTGTGGGTACTGGAGAAGAGACCCAGTACTTC; CDR3 protein: CASSFVGTGEETQYF
J gene: TRBJ1-1; V gene: TRBV18; clone size: NA; D gene: NA; CDR3 DNA: TGTGCCAGCTCACTAAACAGGGACACTGAAGCTTTCTTT; CDR3 protein: CASSLNRDTEAFF
J gene: TRBJ2-5; V gene: TRBV2; clone size: NA; D gene: NA; CDR3 DNA: TGTGCCAGCAGGGGGGGGCTCCAAGAGACCCAGTACTTC; CDR3 protein: CASRGGLQETQYF
J gene: TRBJ2-5; V gene: TRBV13; clone size: NA; D gene: NA; CDR3 DNA: TGTGCCAGCAGCTTATACGTCAGGGGATACCAAGAGACCCAGTACTTC; CDR3 protein: CASSLYVRGYQETQYF
J gene: TRBJ1-1; V gene: TRBV20-1; clone size: NA; D gene: NA; CDR3 DNA: TGCAGTGCTAGTTCCGACCCCGGGGCTTTCTTT; CDR3 protein: CSASSDPGAFF
J gene: TRBJ1-2; V gene: TRBV30; clone size: NA; D gene: TRBD1; CDR3 DNA: TGTGCCTGGGCCCGCCCCGACAGGGGGCAAAGTGGCTACCCCTTC; CDR3 protein: CAWARPDRGQSGYPF
J gene: TRBJ2-5; V gene: TRBV7-9; clone size: NA; D gene: NA; CDR3 DNA: TGTGCCAGCAGCGCGAGAGAGACCCAGTACTTC; CDR3 protein: CASSARETQYF
J gene: TRBJ2-3; V gene: TRBV6-5; clone size: NA; D gene: TRBD1; CDR3 DNA: TGTGCCAGCAGTTACTCAGGACAGGTCACAGATACGCAGTATTTT; CDR3 protein: CASSYSGQVTDTQYF
J gene: TRBJ1-6; V gene: TRBV18; clone size: NA; D gene: TRBD1; CDR3 DNA: TGTGCCAGCTCACCTCAGGACAGGTATAATTCACCCCTCCACTTT; CDR3 protein: CASSPQDRYNSPLHF
J gene: TRBJ1-2; V gene: TRBV9; clone size: few; D gene: NA; CDR3 DNA: TGTGCCAGCAGCCCACCCCCGGGGGGTCAAGGCTACCCCTTC; CDR3 protein: CASSPPPGGQGYPF
J gene: TRBJ1-2; V gene: TRBV4-1; clone size: NA; D gene: TRBD1; CDR3 DNA: TGCGCCAGCAGCCAAGACGGACAGGGTGGGGGAGGCTACACCTTC; CDR3 protein: CASSQDGQGGGGYTF
J gene: TRBJ1-5; V gene: TRBV7-2; clone size: once; D gene: NA; CDR3 DNA: TGTGCCAGCAGCTCGAGTCGGGGTGGTAATCAGCCCCAGCATTTT; CDR3 protein: CASSSSRGGNQPQHF
J gene: TRBJ2-3; V gene: TRBV21-1; clone size: NA; D gene: NA; CDR3 DNA: TGTGCCAGCAGCCGACACAGGGCCCCAGATACGCAGTATTTT; CDR3 protein: CASSRHRAPDTQYF
J gene: TRBJ1-5; V gene: TRBV30; clone size: NA; D gene: NA; CDR3 DNA: TGTGCCTGGAGTCACGGGACACTTAACAATCAGCCCCAGCATTTT; CDR3 protein: CAWSHGTLNNQPQHF
J gene: TRBJ2-2; V gene: TRBV29-1; clone size: NA; D gene: TRBD2; CDR3 DNA: TGCAGCGCTGAAGCGGGGGGGCCAGCAATCGGGGAGCTGTTTTTT; CDR3 protein: CSAEAGGPAIGELFF
J gene: TRBJ2-7; V gene: TRBV2; clone size: NA; D gene: TRBD1; CDR3 DNA: TGTGCCAGCAGTTCCCGGGACAGGGCCGGAAATGAGTACTTC; CDR3 protein: CASSSRDRAGNEYF